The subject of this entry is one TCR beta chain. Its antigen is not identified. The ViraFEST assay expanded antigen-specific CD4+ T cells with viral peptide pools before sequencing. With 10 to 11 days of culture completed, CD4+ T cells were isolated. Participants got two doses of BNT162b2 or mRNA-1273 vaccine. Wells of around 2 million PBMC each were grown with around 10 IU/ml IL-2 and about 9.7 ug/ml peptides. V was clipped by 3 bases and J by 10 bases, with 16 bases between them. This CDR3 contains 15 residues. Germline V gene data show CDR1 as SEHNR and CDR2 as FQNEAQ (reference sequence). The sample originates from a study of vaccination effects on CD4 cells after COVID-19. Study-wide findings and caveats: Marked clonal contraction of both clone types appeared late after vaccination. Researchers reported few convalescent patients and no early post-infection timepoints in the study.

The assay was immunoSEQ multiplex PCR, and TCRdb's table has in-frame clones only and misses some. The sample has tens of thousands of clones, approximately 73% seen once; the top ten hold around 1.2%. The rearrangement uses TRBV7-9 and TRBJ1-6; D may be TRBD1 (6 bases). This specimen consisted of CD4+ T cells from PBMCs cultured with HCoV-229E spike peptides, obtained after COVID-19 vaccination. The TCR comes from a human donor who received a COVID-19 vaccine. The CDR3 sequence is CASSLQGPGGSPLHF. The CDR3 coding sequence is TGTGCCAGCAGCTTGCAGGGACCTGGGGGCTCACCCCTCCACTTT. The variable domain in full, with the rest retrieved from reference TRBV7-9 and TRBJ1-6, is DTGVSQNPRHKITKRGQNVTFRCDPISEHNRLYWYRQTLGQGPEFLTYFQNEAQLEKSRLLSDRFSAERPKGSFSTLEIQRTEQGDSAMYLCASSLQGPGGSPLHFGNGTRLTVT.